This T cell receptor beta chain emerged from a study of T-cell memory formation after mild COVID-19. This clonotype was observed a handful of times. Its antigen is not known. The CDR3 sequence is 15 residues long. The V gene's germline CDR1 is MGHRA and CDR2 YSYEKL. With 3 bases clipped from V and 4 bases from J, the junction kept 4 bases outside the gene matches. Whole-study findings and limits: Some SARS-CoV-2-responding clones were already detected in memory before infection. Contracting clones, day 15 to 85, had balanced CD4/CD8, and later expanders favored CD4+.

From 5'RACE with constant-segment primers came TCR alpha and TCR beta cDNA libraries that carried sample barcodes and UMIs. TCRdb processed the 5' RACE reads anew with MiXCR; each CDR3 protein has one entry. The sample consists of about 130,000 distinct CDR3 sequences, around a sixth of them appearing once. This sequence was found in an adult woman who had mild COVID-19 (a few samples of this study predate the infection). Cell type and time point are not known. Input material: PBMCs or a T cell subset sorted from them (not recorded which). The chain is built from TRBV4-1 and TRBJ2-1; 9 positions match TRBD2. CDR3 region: CASSQTSGWYNEQFF. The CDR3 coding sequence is TGCGCCAGCAGCCAGACTAGCGGCTGGTACAATGAGCAGTTCTTC.